This entry lists 6 T cell receptor beta chains sequenced from one sample in a study of blood T cell repertoires in COVID-19. Using immunoSEQ multiplex PCR, the repertoire was profiled, and TCRdb retains in-frame clones only, with some absent. This table has 70,000 to 95,000 clones, 70% to 90% appearing once. Sequencing was performed on peripheral blood. These receptors all stem from a woman between 65 and 79 years old with active or convalescent COVID-19.

This clone was seen only once. DNA of the CDR3: TGTGCCAGCAGCGATCCGGGACAGGGCAACTATGGCTACACCTTC. It encodes CASSDPGQGNYGYTF. J is TRBJ1-2 and V is TRBV6-5, with 9 bases identical to TRBD1. The J segment lost 2 bases and the V segment lost 6 bases, leaving 7 bases of the junction unmatched. Germline CDR1 and CDR2: MNHEY and SVGAGI. The CDR3 length is 15 residues.

The rearrangement uses TRBV5-4 and TRBJ2-1, with 15 bases aligning to TRBD2. J was trimmed by 8 bases and V by 3 bases; bases with no gene match: 3. The germline V gene encodes CDR1 SGHNT and CDR2 YYREEE (reference sequence). The CDR3 sequence is 15 residues long. CDR3: CASSSWTSGGDEQFF. The CDR3 coding sequence is TGTGCCAGCAGCTCTTGGACTAGCGGGGGGGATGAGCAGTTCTTC.

V gene TRBV14 combines with J gene TRBJ2-3; D possibly corresponds to TRBD1 (5 bases). The CDR3 loop spans 16 amino acids. Trimming took 4 bases from V and 4 from J, leaving 18 bases between them. Germline values: CDR1 SGHDN, CDR2 FVKESK. In DNA, the CDR3 is TGTGCCAGCAGCCTTGATAATGGGGCTAGGGCAGATACGCAGTATTTT. It is translated as CASSLDNGARADTQYF.

V and J are TRBV11-2 and TRBJ2-1, with 7 bases lining up with TRBD2. With V trimmed by 0 bases and J by 16 bases, 12 bases remained unmatched. This CDR3 is built from 14 residues. Germline V gene sequence: CDR1 SGHAT, CDR2 FQNNGV. CDR3 residues: CASSLDGGGTPVFF. CDR3 nucleotide sequence: TGTGCCAGCAGCTTAGATGGGGGGGGGACTCCCGTATTCTTC. The whole variable domain, filled in from reference TRBV11-2 and TRBJ2-1, reads EAGVAQSPRYKIIEKRQSVAFWCNPISGHATLYWYQQILGQGPKLLIQFQNNGVVDDSQLPKDRFSAERLKGVDSTLKIQPAKLEDSAVYLCASSLDGGGTPVFFGPGTRLTVL.

A word on this clone: Mismatch with germline at one junction end may stem from a read error. The rearrangement uses TRBV5-3 and TRBJ2-1; D gene ambiguous. TRBV5-3 is recorded as an ORF, its role being uncertain. This CDR3 has 16 residues. CDR3 in DNA: TGTGCCAGAAGCTTGGTCAGGCCATTATCCTTCAATGAGCAGTTCTTC. It encodes CARSLVRPLSFNEQFF.

The V gene is TRBV6-1, the J gene TRBJ1-2; possibly TRBD1 for D (5 bases). Per the germline V gene, CDR1 is MNHNS and CDR2 is SASEGT. With 2 bases removed from V and 8 bases from J, the gap between germline ends came to 15 bases. The CDR3 covers 14 residues. CDR3 sequence reads: CASSESRGRRGYTF. CDR3 coding DNA: TGTGCCAGCAGTGAATCAAGGGGCAGGAGAGGCTACACCTTC.